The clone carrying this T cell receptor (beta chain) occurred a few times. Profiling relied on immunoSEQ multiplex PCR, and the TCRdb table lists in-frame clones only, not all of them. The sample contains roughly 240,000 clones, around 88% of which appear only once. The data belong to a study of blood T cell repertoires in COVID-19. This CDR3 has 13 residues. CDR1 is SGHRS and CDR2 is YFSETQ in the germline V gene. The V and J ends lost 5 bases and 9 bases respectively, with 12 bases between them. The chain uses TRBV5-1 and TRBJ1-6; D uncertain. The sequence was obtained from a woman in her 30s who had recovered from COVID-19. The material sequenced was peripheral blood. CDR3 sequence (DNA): TGCGCCAGCAGTTCCGACTTCGGTTCACCCCTCCACTTT. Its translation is CASSSDFGSPLHF.